The source of this T cell receptor (beta chain) is a study of cytomegalovirus exposure and HLA in healthy donors. The study ran its PCR with 60 Vbeta and 13 Jbeta primers. Some clones are missing from TCRdb's copy, which holds only in-frame ones; the method was immunoSEQ multiplex PCR. The data contain some 270,000 clones, approximately 80% of them singletons. Sequencing was performed on PBMCs. This receptor was identified in a girl aged 2 to 10 in good health and CMV-seronegative.

The CDR3 DNA sequence: TGTGCCAGCAGCGGCGAGGGACAGGGAGGGTATGGCTACACCTTC. This sequence encodes CASSGEGQGGYGYTF. The chain links TRBV9 to TRBJ1-2; 9 positions agree with TRBD1. The length of the CDR3 is 15 residues. Per the germline V gene, CDR1 is SGDLS and CDR2 is YYNGEE. V was pared by 3 bases and J by 5 bases, with 8 bases of the junction left unmatched. Drawing the rest from reference TRBV9 and TRBJ1-2, the complete variable domain is DSGVTQTPKHLITATGQRVTLRCSPRSGDLSVYWYQQSLDQGLQFLIQYYNGEERAKGNILERFSAQQFPDLHSELNLSSLELGDSALYFCASSGEGQGGYGYTFGSGTRLTVV.